This TCR beta chain was recorded in a study of T cells in Graves' hyperthyroidism and ophthalmopathy. Clinical symptoms, serum thyroxine and TRAb, thyroid ultrasound and orbital computed tomography together formed the diagnostic basis. Source material for PBMCs was more than 7.5 ml fresh peripheral blood. Worth noting for this clonotype: Its antigen is unknown.

Amplification targeted TCR beta CDR3 regions from RNA transcripts. First-round RT-PCR targeting the TCR CDR3 was performed with the HTBI primer set. TCRdb re-analysed the multiplex PCR reads in MiXCR, keeping a single row per CDR3 protein. The table shows about half a million distinct CDR3 sequences, with around 21% occurring only once. The CDR3 consists of 14 residues. Trimming stripped 5 bases from V and 6 bases from J, with 17 bases between. The study's findings and limits: Most clonotypes expanded in thyroid above 0.001 were likewise present in blood. A model built on 13 V-J features separated ophthalmopathy from stable hyperthyroidism.

Sample: blood. The receptor was derived from a man between 18 and 35 years old with Graves' hyperthyroidism. This chain joins TRBV12-3 or TRBV12-4 and TRBJ2-7; D is unresolved. The CDR3 nucleotides read TGTGCCAGCAGTCGGGCCCGGACCCGTGGCGAGCAGTACTTC. As protein: CASSRARTRGEQYF.